This T cell receptor beta chain was recorded in a study of T cells in Graves' hyperthyroidism and ophthalmopathy. Orbital computed tomography, thyroid ultrasound, serum thyroxine and TRAb, and clinical symptoms together informed the diagnoses. This clonotype was recorded many times. TCR beta CDR3 sequences were amplified from RNA transcripts. An initial round of RT-PCR targeting the TCR CDR3 relied on the HTBI primer set. One entry per CDR3 protein results from TCRdb running MiXCR on the multiplex PCR reads. The repertoire consists of 240,000 or so distinct CDR3 sequences, with roughly 15% occurring once and the leading ten covering approximately 30%. Germline V lookup: CDR1 DFQATT, CDR2 SNEGSKA (reference sequence). With 0 bases clipped from V and 1 base from J, the junction kept 7 bases outside the gene matches. The CDR3 covers 17 residues.

The sequence was obtained from a woman under 30 with Graves' ophthalmopathy. Material for sequencing was blood. J is TRBJ2-1 and V is TRBV20-1, with 9 bases aligning to TRBD2. The CDR3 DNA sequence: TGCAGTGCTAGAGATTTCCGGCTAGCGGGGTCCTACAATGAGCAGTTCTTC. It yields the protein CSARDFRLAGSYNEQFF.